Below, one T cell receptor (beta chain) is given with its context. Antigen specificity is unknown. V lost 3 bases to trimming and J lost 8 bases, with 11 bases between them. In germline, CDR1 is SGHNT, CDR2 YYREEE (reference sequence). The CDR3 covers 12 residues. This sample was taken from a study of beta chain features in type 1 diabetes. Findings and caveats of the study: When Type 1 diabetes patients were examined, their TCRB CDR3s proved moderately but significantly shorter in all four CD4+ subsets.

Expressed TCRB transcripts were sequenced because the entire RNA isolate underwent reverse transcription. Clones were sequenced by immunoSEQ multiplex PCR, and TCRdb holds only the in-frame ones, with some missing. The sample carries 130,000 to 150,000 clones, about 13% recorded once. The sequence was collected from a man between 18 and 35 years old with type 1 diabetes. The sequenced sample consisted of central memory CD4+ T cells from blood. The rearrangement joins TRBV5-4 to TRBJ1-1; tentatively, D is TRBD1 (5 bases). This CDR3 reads CASSWGGREAFF. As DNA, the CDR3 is TGTGCCAGCAGCTGGGGGGGACGCGAAGCTTTCTTT.